This T cell receptor (beta chain) was recovered during a study of cytomegalovirus exposure and HLA in healthy donors. Findings and caveats of the study: Some segments of the V type, notably TRBV6-2 and TRBV6-3, were excluded as indistinguishable. Confirmation in vitro established that three CMV-associated chains were specific for CMV antigens. Later, an analysis found that common viral pathogens appeared to be linked with several of the most significant clusters.

As to this clone: As yet, its antigen is unknown.

Germline CDR1 reads SEHNR; CDR2 reads FQNEAQ (reference sequence). The V segment lost 2 bases and the J segment 4 bases; nucleotides outside the gene matches: 14. CDR3 length: 18 residues. The PCR had 60 Vbeta and 13 Jbeta primers. Profiled with immunoSEQ multiplex PCR; TCRdb holds only in-frame clones, not every one. This sample has about 130,000 clones, with roughly two thirds found just once. Sequenced: PBMCs. The sequence was obtained from a man aged 25-40 years in good health and CMV-seropositive. This chain connects TRBV7-9 to TRBJ2-1, with 7 bases lining up with TRBD2. The CDR3 region has the DNA TGTGCCAGCAGCTTATGGGCGGGAGCCGGCGTAAGATACAATGAGCAGTTCTTC. Translated: CASSLWAGAGVRYNEQFF.